Following are 13 T cell receptor beta chains from one sample sequenced in a study of T cells in Graves' hyperthyroidism and ophthalmopathy. Authors of the study amplified TCR beta CDR3 regions from RNA transcripts. The HTBI primer set served for first-round RT-PCR of the TCR CDR3. TCRdb recomputed calls from the multiplex PCR reads with MiXCR, one row per CDR3 protein. Of approximately 400,000 distinct CDR3 sequences in the sample, 15% were seen once. Material for sequencing was blood. These receptors originate from a woman aged 25 to 45 with Graves' hyperthyroidism.

This clonotype was picked up a small number of times. The chain links TRBV4-2 to TRBJ2-1; D unresolved. CDR3 length equals 15 residues. From germline, CDR1 is LGHNA and CDR2 YNFKEQ. Deletions cut 0 bases from V and 4 bases from J, with 10 bases between. In nucleotides, the CDR3 is TGTGCCAGCAGCCAAGATCTGTATGTTTACAATGAGCAGTTCTTC. This sequence encodes CASSQDLYVYNEQFF.

The chain carries TRBV24-1 and TRBJ2-1; 7 positions agree with TRBD2. In germline, CDR1 is KGHDR, CDR2 SFDVKD. CDR3 length equals 17 residues. The V segment lost 2 bases and the J segment 8 bases; nucleotides outside the gene matches: 14. Here the CDR3 DNA reads TGTGCCACCAGTGATTGGGGGGGGGGGGGGAGAGTAGATGAGCAGTTCTTC. This gives the protein CATSDWGGGGRVDEQFF.

This clonotype was detected many times. V is TRBV6-1 and J is TRBJ2-2; D uncertain. Germline V gene lookup returns CDR1 MNHNS and CDR2 SASEGT. Trimming took off 4 bases at V and 1 base at J, with 10 bases between the two ends. CDR3 length: 15 amino acids. In DNA, the CDR3 is TGTGCCAGCAGTGCGAGGCGACAGAACACCGGGGAGCTGTTTTTT. Its protein is CASSARRQNTGELFF.

This clonotype was recorded many times. This chain uses TRBV10-3 with TRBJ2-7; 8 nucleotides agree with TRBD1. Germline V gene sequence: CDR1 ENHRY, CDR2 SYGVKD. This CDR3 contains 14 residues. After removal of 8 bases from V and 2 bases from J, the junction contained 8 bases not matched to a gene. DNA of the CDR3: TGTGCCATCGGGAGACAGGGGTCCACCTACGAGCAGTACTTC. The encoded protein is CAIGRQGSTYEQYF.

This clonotype has a single count. A read error may produce the germline difference seen at one junction end. The chain is built from TRBV5-1 and TRBJ2-5, with D maybe TRBD1 (7 bases). The CDR3 spans 15 residues. The germline gives CDR1 SGHRS, CDR2 YFSETQ. This CDR3 is CTSSLEGASRETQYF. The CDR3 region has the DNA TGCACCAGCAGCTTGGAGGGGGCGTCTCGAGAGACCCAGTACTTC.

There are many counts of this clonotype. This chain connects TRBV2 to TRBJ2-5; TRBD2 aligns across 8 bases. Germline loops: CDR1 SNHLY, CDR2 FYNNEI. V lost 6 bases, J lost 4 bases, and 7 bases stayed unmatched. This CDR3 spans 14 amino acids. The CDR3 region is CASSASGRGETQYF. DNA of the CDR3: TGTGCCAGCAGCGCAAGCGGGAGAGGAGAGACCCAGTACTTC.

V usage is TRBV6-2 or TRBV6-3 and J usage is TRBJ2-7; a possible D gene is TRBD2 (6 bases). Trimming shortened V by 5 bases and J by 6 bases, and 17 bases separated the two germline ends. Looked up from germline, CDR1 is MNHEY and CDR2 is SVGEGT. This CDR3 is built from 14 residues. CDR3 bases: TGTGCCAGCAGTAACCGACTAGGCCCTCTCGAGCAGTACTTC. Translation: CASSNRLGPLEQYF.

Only a few counts were recorded for this clonotype. J is TRBJ2-5 and V is TRBV4-2; either TRBD1 or TRBD2 may fit D (7 bases each). V was cut by 3 bases and J by 5 bases, with 16 bases left in between. CDR1 and CDR2 from the germline V gene are LGHNA and YNFKEQ. The CDR3 covers 15 residues. As DNA, the CDR3 is TGTGCCAGCAGCCAGCTCAGGGGGGGCGGGGAGACCCAGTACTTC. Translation: CASSQLRGGGETQYF.

This clonotype appeared a few times. The chain joins TRBV14 to TRBJ2-2, with D possibly being TRBD2 (6 bases). The CDR3 runs to 16 residues. Trimming stripped 2 bases from V and 1 base from J, with 11 bases between. The germline CDR1 and CDR2 sequences are SGHDN and FVKESK. The CDR3 reads CASSQMISGNTGELFF. CDR3 nucleotide sequence: TGTGCCAGCAGCCAAATGATTAGCGGGAACACCGGGGAGCTGTTTTTT.

This clonotype has a handful of counts. V is TRBV20-1 and J is TRBJ1-4; possibly TRBD1 for D (5 bases). V was trimmed by 6 bases and J by 8 bases, leaving 13 bases between them. Germline V gene data show CDR1 as DFQATT and CDR2 as SNEGSKA (reference sequence). The CDR3 runs to 12 residues. The CDR3 DNA sequence: TGCAGTGCGTTGAGCGGGGACGAAAAACTGTTTTTT. It encodes CSALSGDEKLFF.

This chain joins TRBV19 and TRBJ2-3; 8 nucleotides match TRBD2. J lost 6 bases, V lost 6 bases, and 8 bases had no gene match. In germline, CDR1 is LNHDA, CDR2 SQIVND (reference sequence). CDR3 length equals 14 residues. The CDR3 here is CASSDRGGVDTQYF. The DNA for the CDR3 is TGTGCCAGTAGCGATCGGGGGGGCGTGGATACGCAGTATTTT.

This clonotype was counted at least ten times. The chain joins TRBV3-1 to TRBJ2-7; tentatively, D is TRBD2 (5 bases). CDR3 size: 13 residues. V gave up 3 bases and J gave up 6 bases, with 12 bases separating them. Germline V gene lookup returns CDR1 LGHDT and CDR2 YNNKEL (reference sequence). The CDR3 DNA reads TGTGCCAGCAGCCAGTTAGAAGAGGGCGAGCAGTACTTC. Its protein product is CASSQLEEGEQYF.

This chain links TRBV10-1 with TRBJ2-7; weak D call: TRBD2 (5 bases). Trimming took 5 bases from V and 0 from J, leaving 11 bases between them. CDR1 and CDR2 from the germline V gene are WNHNN and SYGVQD (reference sequence). The CDR3 extends over 14 amino acids. The CDR3 DNA follows: TGCGCCAGCAGTTGGACGGGATTCTCCTACGAGCAGTACTTC. Protein: CASSWTGFSYEQYF.